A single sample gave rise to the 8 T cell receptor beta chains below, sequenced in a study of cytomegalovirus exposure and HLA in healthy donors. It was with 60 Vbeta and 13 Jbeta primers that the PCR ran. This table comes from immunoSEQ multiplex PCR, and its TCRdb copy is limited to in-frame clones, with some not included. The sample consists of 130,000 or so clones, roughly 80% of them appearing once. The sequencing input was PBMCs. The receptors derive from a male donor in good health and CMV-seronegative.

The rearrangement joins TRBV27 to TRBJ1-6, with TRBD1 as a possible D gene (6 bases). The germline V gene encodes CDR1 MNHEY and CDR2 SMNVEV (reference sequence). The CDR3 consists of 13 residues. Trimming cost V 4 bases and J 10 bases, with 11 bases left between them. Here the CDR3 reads CASSWGGPSPLHF. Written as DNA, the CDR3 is TGTGCCAGCAGTTGGGGGGGCCCCTCACCCCTCCACTTT.

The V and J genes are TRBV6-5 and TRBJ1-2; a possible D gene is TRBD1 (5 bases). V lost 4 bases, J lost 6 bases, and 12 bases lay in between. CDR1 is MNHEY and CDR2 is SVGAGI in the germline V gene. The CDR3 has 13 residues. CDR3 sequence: CASSLTGDHGYTF. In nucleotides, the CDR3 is TGTGCCAGCAGTTTGACGGGGGATCATGGCTACACCTTC.

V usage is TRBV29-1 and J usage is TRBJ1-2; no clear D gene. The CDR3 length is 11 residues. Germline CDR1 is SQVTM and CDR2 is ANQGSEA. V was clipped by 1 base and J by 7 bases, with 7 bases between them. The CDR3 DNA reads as TGCAGCGTTGAAGGGAGAGGTGGCTACACCTTC. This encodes CSVEGRGGYTF.

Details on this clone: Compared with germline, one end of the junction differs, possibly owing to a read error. CDR3 region: CASSWGGTGDF. CDR3 coding DNA: TGCGCCAGCAGCTGGGGGGGGACAGGGGACTTC. The chain is built from TRBV5-1 and TRBJ2-4, with 10 bases lining up with TRBD1. The CDR3 has 11 amino acids. Germline CDR1 SGHRS, CDR2 YFSETQ.

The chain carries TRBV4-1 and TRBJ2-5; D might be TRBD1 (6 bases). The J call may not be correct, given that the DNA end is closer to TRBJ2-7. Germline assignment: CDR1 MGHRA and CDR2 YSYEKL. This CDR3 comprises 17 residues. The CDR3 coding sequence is TGCGCCAGCAGCCAAACCCCGGGCAGGGGATTAGCCTACGAGCAGTACTTC. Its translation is CASSQTPGRGLAYEQYF.

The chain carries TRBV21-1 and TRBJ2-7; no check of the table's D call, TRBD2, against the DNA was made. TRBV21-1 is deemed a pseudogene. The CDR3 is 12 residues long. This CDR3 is CASSPRAMEQYF. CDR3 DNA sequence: TGTGCCAGCAGCCCGCGGGCAATGGAGCAGTACTTC.

CDR3: CASSPGLLNEQFF. The CDR3 DNA is TGTGCCAGCAGCCCCGGACTATTAAATGAGCAGTTCTTC. The V gene is TRBV5-4, the J gene TRBJ2-1; perhaps TRBD2 as D (6 bases). Per germline, CDR1 SGHNT and CDR2 YYREEE (reference sequence). The CDR3 has 13 amino acids. V was cut by 4 bases and J by 7 bases, with 12 bases left in between.

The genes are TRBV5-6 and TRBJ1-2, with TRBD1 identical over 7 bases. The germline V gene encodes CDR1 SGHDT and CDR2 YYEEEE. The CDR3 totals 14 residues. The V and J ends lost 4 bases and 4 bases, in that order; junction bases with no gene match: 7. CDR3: CASSPRQGFYGYTF. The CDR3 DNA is TGTGCCAGCAGCCCTAGACAGGGCTTCTATGGCTACACCTTC.